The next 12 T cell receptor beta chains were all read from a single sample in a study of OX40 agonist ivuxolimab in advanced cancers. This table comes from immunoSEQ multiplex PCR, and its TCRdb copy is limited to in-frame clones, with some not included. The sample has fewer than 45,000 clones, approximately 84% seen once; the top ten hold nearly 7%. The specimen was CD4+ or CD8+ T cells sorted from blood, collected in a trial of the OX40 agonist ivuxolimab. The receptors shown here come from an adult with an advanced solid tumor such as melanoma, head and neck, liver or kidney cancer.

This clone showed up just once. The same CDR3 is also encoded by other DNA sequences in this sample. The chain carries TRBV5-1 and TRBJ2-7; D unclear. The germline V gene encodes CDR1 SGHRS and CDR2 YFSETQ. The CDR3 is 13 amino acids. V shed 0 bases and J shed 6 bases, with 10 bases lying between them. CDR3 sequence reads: CASSLGAEREQYF. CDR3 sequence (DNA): TGCGCCAGCAGCTTGGGAGCAGAGCGCGAGCAGTACTTC.

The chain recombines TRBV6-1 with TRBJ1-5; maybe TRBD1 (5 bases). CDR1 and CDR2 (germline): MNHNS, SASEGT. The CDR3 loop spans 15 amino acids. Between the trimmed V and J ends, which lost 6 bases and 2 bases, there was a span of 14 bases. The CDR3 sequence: CASSPQAGGNQPQHF. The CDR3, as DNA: TGTGCCAGCAGCCCCCAGGCGGGGGGCAATCAGCCCCAGCATTTT.

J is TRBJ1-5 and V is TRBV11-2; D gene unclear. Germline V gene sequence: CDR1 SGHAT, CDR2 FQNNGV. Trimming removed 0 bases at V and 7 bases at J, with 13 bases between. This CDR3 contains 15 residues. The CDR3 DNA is TGTGCCAGCAGCTTAGAGCAGGACGGGAGACAGCCCCAGCATTTT. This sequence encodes CASSLEQDGRQPQHF.

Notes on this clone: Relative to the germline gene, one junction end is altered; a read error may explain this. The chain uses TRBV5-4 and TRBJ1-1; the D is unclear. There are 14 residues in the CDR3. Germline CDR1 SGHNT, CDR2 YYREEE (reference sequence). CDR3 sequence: CASSWLAVNTEAFF. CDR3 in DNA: TGCGCCAGCAGCTGGCTCGCGGTGAACACTGAAGCTTTCTTT. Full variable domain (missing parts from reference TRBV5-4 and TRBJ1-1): ETGVTQSPTHLIKTRGQQVTLRCSSQSGHNTVSWYQQALGQGPQFIFQYYREEENGRGNFPPRFSGLQFPNYSSELNVNALELDDSALYLCASSWLAVNTEAFFGQGTRLTVV.

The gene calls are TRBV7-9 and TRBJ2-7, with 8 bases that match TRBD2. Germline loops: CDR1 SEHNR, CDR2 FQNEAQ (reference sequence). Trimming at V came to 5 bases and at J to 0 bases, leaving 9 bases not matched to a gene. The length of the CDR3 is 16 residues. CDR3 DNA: TGTGCCAGCAGCCGAGGACTAGCAGATAGCTCCTACGAGCAGTACTTC. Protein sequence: CASSRGLADSSYEQYF.

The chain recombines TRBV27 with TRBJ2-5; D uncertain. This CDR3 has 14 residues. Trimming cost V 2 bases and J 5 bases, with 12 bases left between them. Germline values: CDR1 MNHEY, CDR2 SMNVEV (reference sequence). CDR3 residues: CASSLSRYRETQYF. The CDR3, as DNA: TGTGCCAGCAGTTTAAGTAGGTACCGGGAGACCCAGTACTTC.

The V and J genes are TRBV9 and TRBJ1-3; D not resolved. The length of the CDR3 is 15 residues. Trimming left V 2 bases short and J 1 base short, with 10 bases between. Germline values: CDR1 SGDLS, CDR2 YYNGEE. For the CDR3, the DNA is TGTGCCAGCAGCGTCGATCGGGGATCTGGAAACACCATATATTTT. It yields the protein CASSVDRGSGNTIYF.

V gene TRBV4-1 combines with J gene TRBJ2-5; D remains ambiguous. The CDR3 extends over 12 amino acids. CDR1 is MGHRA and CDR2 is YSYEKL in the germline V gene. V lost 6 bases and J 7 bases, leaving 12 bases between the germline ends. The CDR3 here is CASSSGSLTQYF. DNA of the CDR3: TGCGCCAGCAGTTCCGGGTCCTTGACCCAGTACTTC.

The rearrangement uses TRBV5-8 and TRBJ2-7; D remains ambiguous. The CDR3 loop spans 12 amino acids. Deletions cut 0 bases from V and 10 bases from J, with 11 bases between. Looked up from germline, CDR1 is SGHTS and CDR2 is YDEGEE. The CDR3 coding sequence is TGTGCCAGCAGCTTGGGTGGCAGCCTACAGTACTTC. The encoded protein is CASSLGGSLQYF.

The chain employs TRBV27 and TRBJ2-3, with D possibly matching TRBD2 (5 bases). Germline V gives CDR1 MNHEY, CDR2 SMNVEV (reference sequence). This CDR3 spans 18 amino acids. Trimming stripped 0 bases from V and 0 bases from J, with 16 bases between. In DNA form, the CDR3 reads TGTGCCAGCAGTTTATCGAGGGAACTGCTGAGTAGCACAGATACGCAGTATTTT. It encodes CASSLSRELLSSTDTQYF.

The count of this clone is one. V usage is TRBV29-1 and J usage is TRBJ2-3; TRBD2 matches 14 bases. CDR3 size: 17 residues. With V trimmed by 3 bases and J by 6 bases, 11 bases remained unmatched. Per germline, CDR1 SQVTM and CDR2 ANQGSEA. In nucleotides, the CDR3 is TGCAGCGTTGACCTCCACCGACTAGCGGGAGGGTTGGATACGCAGTATTTT. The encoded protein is CSVDLHRLAGGLDTQYF.

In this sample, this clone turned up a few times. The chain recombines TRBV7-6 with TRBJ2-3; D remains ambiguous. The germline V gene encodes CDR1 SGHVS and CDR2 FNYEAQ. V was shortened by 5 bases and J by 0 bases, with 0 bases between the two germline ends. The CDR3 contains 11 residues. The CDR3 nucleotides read TGTGCCAGCAGCAGCACAGATACGCAGTATTTT. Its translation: CASSSTDTQYF.